The 28 T cell receptor beta chains listed next were all sequenced from one sample in a study of T cell repertoires in cytomegalovirus infection. Each CDR3 protein is one row after TCRdb ran MiXCR on the reads. The table lists about 360,000 distinct CDR3 sequences, 15% to 20% of them singletons, with approximately 10% in the top ten. Specimen: PBMCs. These receptors came from a human donor in good health (CMV status not recorded). Some clones in this sample may be carry-over from other donors' samples.

This chain connects TRBV5-4 to TRBJ2-3; D call uncertain. The CDR3 spans 14 residues. V was trimmed by 3 bases and J by 5 bases, leaving 13 bases between them. CDR1 is SGHNT, CDR2 YYREEE, per germline (reference sequence). CDR3 coding DNA: TGTGCCAGCAGCTGGAATCAGCGAGGAGATACGCAGTATTTT. This sequence encodes CASSWNQRGDTQYF.

The V and J genes are TRBV4-1 and TRBJ2-5; a possible D gene is TRBD2 (7 bases). The CDR3 covers 16 residues. The germline V and J ends were trimmed by 0 bases and 5 bases, with 16 bases remaining between them. Germline CDR1 is MGHRA and CDR2 is YSYEKL. The CDR3 bases are TGCGCCAGCAGCCAAGAGCGGACGGGGGGCTGGGAGACCCAGTACTTC. Its translation is CASSQERTGGWETQYF.

The rearrangement uses TRBV9 and TRBJ2-5, with D maybe TRBD1 (5 bases). This CDR3 region has 13 residues. Trimming shortened V by 2 bases and J by 2 bases, and 7 bases separated the two germline ends. The germline gives CDR1 SGDLS, CDR2 YYNGEE. CDR3 nucleotide sequence: TGTGCCAGCAGCGTCGACAGACAAGAGACCCAGTACTTC. Its protein product is CASSVDRQETQYF.

This chain connects TRBV14 to TRBJ2-7; D assignment may be TRBD1 or TRBD2 (5 bases each). Germline assignment: CDR1 SGHDN and CDR2 FVKESK. The CDR3 totals 16 residues. V gave up 0 bases and J gave up 2 bases, with 14 bases separating them. The CDR3 region has the DNA TGTGCCAGCAGCCAAGACCTTGGGACGTATCCCTACGAGCAGTACTTC. Protein sequence: CASSQDLGTYPYEQYF.

This chain links TRBV12-3 or TRBV12-4 with TRBJ1-2; D gene ambiguous. The CDR3 consists of 15 residues. V dropped 1 base and J dropped 2 bases, with 11 bases sitting between them. For the CDR3, the DNA is TGTGCCAGCAGTTTAGTAATTTCGGGAAACTATGGCTACACCTTC. Protein product: CASSLVISGNYGYTF.

This clonotype has a handful of counts. This chain links TRBV18 with TRBJ1-4; tentative D call: TRBD1 (6 bases). Trimming pared 0 bases from V and 5 bases from J, leaving 19 bases between. The germline V gene encodes CDR1 KGHSH and CDR2 LQKENI. The CDR3 covers 18 residues. CDR3 DNA sequence: TGTGCCAGCTCACCACCGCTGGGGCCACGGACAGAGAATGAAAAACTGTTTTTT. Protein: CASSPPLGPRTENEKLFF.

This clonotype has at least ten counts. V and J are TRBV7-9 and TRBJ1-1; no reliable D call. Germline-derived CDR1 and CDR2 are SEHNR and FQNEAQ (reference sequence). Trimming took off 4 bases at V and 4 bases at J, with 7 bases between the two ends. This CDR3 is built from 12 residues. CDR3 bases: TGTGCCAGCAGCTCGATGAGCACTGAAGCTTTCTTT. Residues: CASSSMSTEAFF.

The chain is built from TRBV29-1 and TRBJ1-4, with no clear D. Trimming cost V 6 bases and J 8 bases, with 7 bases left between them. The germline V gene has CDR1 SQVTM and CDR2 ANQGSEA. The CDR3 has 10 amino acids. The CDR3 region is CSVFREKLFF. CDR3 DNA sequence: TGCAGCGTCTTTCGGGAAAAACTGTTTTTT. Drawing the rest from reference TRBV29-1 and TRBJ1-4, the complete variable domain is SAVISQKPSRDICQRGTSLTIQCQVDSQVTMMFWYRQQPGQSLTLIATANQGSEATYESGFVIDKFPISRPNLTFSTLTVSNMSPEDSSIYLCSVFREKLFFGSGTQLSVL.

At least ten counts were recorded for this clonotype. The rearrangement joins TRBV20-1 to TRBJ2-6, with a possible D match to TRBD1 (6 bases). The CDR3 contains 14 residues. Per germline, CDR1 DFQATT and CDR2 SNEGSKA (reference sequence). Deletions cut 6 bases from V and 2 bases from J, with 11 bases between. CDR3: CSAQGGAGANVLTF. As DNA, the CDR3 is TGCAGTGCGCAAGGGGGTGCTGGGGCCAACGTCCTGACTTTC.

This sequence joins TRBV11-3 and TRBJ2-7, with TRBD2 matching 7 bases. CDR3 length: 13 amino acids. From germline, CDR1 is SGHNT and CDR2 YENEEA. J lost 5 bases, V lost 5 bases, and 6 bases had no gene match. The CDR3 region is CASSRDYRDEQYF. CDR3 in DNA: TGTGCCAGCAGCCGGGACTATCGCGACGAGCAGTACTTC.

This clonotype was counted only a few times. The chain couples TRBV5-6 to TRBJ2-2, with a tentative D call TRBD2 (7 bases). Trimming pared 4 bases from V and 2 bases from J, leaving 12 bases between. This CDR3 has 15 amino acids. Germline CDR1 reads SGHDT; CDR2 reads YYEEEE. The DNA of the CDR3 is TGTGCCAGCAGCCTACAGGGACTAAACACCGGGGAGCTGTTTTTT. Translated: CASSLQGLNTGELFF.

The sample holds a few counts of this clonotype. The chain couples TRBV24-1 to TRBJ1-2; 7 bases agree with TRBD1. The V and J ends lost 5 bases and 2 bases, in that order; junction bases with no gene match: 4. The germline V gene has CDR1 KGHDR and CDR2 SFDVKD. The CDR3 has 14 amino acids. CDR3 in amino acids: CATSGTGQNYGYTF. The CDR3 nucleotides read TGTGCCACCAGTGGGACGGGACAGAACTATGGCTACACCTTC.

This clonotype appeared many times. The genes are TRBV7-9 and TRBJ2-3; D unclear. The CDR3 covers 13 residues. The germline gives CDR1 SEHNR, CDR2 FQNEAQ (reference sequence). V was pared by 4 bases and J by 7 bases, with 12 bases between. CDR3 nucleotides: TGTGCCAGCAGCTCCGAGAGCCCGCATACGCAGTATTTT. This translates into CASSSESPHTQYF.

This clonotype has ten or more counts. This chain joins TRBV11-3 and TRBJ2-3, with D unresolved. From germline, CDR1 is SGHNT and CDR2 YENEEA. V lost 5 bases to trimming and J lost 0 bases, with 12 bases between them. The CDR3 sequence is 15 residues long. Written as DNA, the CDR3 is TGTGCCAGCAGCACCGGATCACAAAGCACAGATACGCAGTATTTT. Its protein is CASSTGSQSTDTQYF.

This clonotype was recorded many times. CDR3 bases: TGTGCCAGCAGCTTAATGTGGGATGAGCAGTTCTTC. Protein product: CASSLMWDEQFF. This chain uses TRBV7-8 with TRBJ2-1; no reliable D call. The V gene lost 2 bases and the J gene lost 8 bases, with 7 bases spanning the gap. CDR3 size: 12 residues. In germline, CDR1 is SGHVS, CDR2 FQNEAQ.

This clonotype has more than one count but fewer than ten. The chain carries TRBV10-1 and TRBJ1-4; D is uncertain. Germline V gives CDR1 WNHNN, CDR2 SYGVQD (reference sequence). The CDR3 spans 15 residues. V lost 6 bases to trimming and J lost 8 bases, with 19 bases between them. This CDR3 reads CASSPGPGRGEKLFF. In DNA, the CDR3 is TGCGCCAGCAGCCCTGGACCGGGAAGAGGGGAAAAACTGTTTTTT.

The table lists this clonotype with a few counts. The chain employs TRBV2 and TRBJ1-1, with a possible D match to TRBD1 (6 bases). Per the germline V gene, CDR1 is SNHLY and CDR2 is FYNNEI. This CDR3 has 15 amino acids. Between the trimmed V and J ends, which lost 2 bases and 1 base, there was a span of 11 bases. In DNA, the CDR3 is TGTGCCAGCAGTGAACCCGACAGGCAGAACACTGAAGCTTTCTTT. Translating it yields CASSEPDRQNTEAFF. The full variable domain, completed using reference TRBV2 and TRBJ1-1, is EPEVTQTPSHQVTQMGQEVILRCVPISNHLYFYWYRQILGQKVEFLVSFYNNEISEKSEIFDDQFSVERPDGSNFTLKIRSTKLEDSAMYFCASSEPDRQNTEAFFGQGTRLTVV.

This clonotype was picked up many times. The rearrangement uses TRBV7-2 and TRBJ2-7, with 14 bases that match TRBD2. J was trimmed by 2 bases and V by 5 bases; bases with no gene match: 8. Germline CDR1 and CDR2: SGHTA and FQGNSA. This CDR3 has 17 amino acids. The CDR3 nucleotides read TGTGCCAGCAGCCCACATGGGACTAGCGGGGGCCCCTACGAGCAGTACTTC. It codes for CASSPHGTSGGPYEQYF.

There are many counts of this clonotype. This chain joins TRBV7-2 and TRBJ2-5, with D possibly being TRBD1 (6 bases). Trimming stripped 5 bases from V and 3 bases from J, with 16 bases between. The germline V gene encodes CDR1 SGHTA and CDR2 FQGNSA. CDR3 length: 15 residues. The DNA for the CDR3 is TGTGCCAGCAGCCCAACCGGGACAAAAAAAGAGACCCAGTACTTC. Its protein product is CASSPTGTKKETQYF.

The chain has TRBV7-6 and TRBJ2-1; D not certain. V gave up 1 base and J gave up 2 bases, with 12 bases separating them. Germline V lookup: CDR1 SGHVS, CDR2 FNYEAQ. The CDR3 totals 16 residues. CDR3 in amino acids: CASSLGVGYPYNEQFF. Written as DNA, the CDR3 is TGTGCCAGCAGCTTAGGAGTCGGGTACCCCTACAATGAGCAGTTCTTC.

CDR3 DNA sequence: TGTGCCACCAGCAGAGCCCTCCAGCTATCGGGAACTAATGAAAAACTGTTTTTT. The encoded protein is CATSRALQLSGTNEKLFF. This rearrangement joins TRBV15 to TRBJ1-4; D is uncertain. The CDR3 loop spans 18 amino acids. V lost 1 base and J 1 base, leaving 16 bases between the germline ends. Germline V gene data show CDR1 as LNHNV and CDR2 as YYDKDF (reference sequence).

This clonotype was seen a single time. The chain couples TRBV6-1 to TRBJ2-5; a weak D match, TRBD1 (6 bases). The CDR3 has 14 amino acids. V lost 5 bases and J lost 5, with 15 bases in between. Germline V CDR1 and CDR2: MNHNS, SASEGT. The CDR3 spells CASSPAGAPETQYF. The DNA of the CDR3 is TGTGCCAGCAGTCCGGCAGGGGCCCCCGAGACCCAGTACTTC.

The chain recombines TRBV20-1 with TRBJ2-5; TRBD2 might be the D (5 bases). Germline CDR1 reads DFQATT; CDR2 reads SNEGSKA (reference sequence). The CDR3 spans 13 residues. The V gene lost 6 bases and the J gene lost 0 bases, with 11 bases spanning the gap. The CDR3 sequence: CSAPQADQETQYF. The CDR3 DNA follows: TGCAGTGCCCCGCAAGCGGACCAAGAGACCCAGTACTTC.

This clonotype was observed many times. The chain carries TRBV6-2 or TRBV6-3 and TRBJ2-3; no clear D gene. The germline CDR1 and CDR2 sequences are MNHEY and SVGEGT. The CDR3 loop spans 16 amino acids. V shed 6 bases and J shed 2 bases, with 18 bases lying between them. The CDR3 region is CASSHTGRHYTDTQYF. The CDR3 coding sequence is TGTGCCAGCAGCCACACCGGGCGCCACTACACAGATACGCAGTATTTT.

This clonotype appeared a few times. V is TRBV19 and J is TRBJ2-3; D is perhaps TRBD2 (5 bases). The CDR3 consists of 14 residues. Germline V gene data show CDR1 as LNHDA and CDR2 as SQIVND (reference sequence). V lost 5 bases and J lost 3, with 12 bases in between. The CDR3 nucleotides are TGTGCCAGTAGTGCCGGACTCTTAACAGATACGCAGTATTTT. Protein sequence: CASSAGLLTDTQYF.

The chain links TRBV10-3 to TRBJ2-7; 10 bases map to TRBD1. The V and J ends lost 0 bases and 6 bases, in that order; junction bases with no gene match: 5. There are 15 residues in the CDR3. CDR1 is ENHRY and CDR2 is SYGVKD in the germline V gene. In DNA form, the CDR3 reads TGTGCCATCAGTGAGTCGAGGACAGGGGGTCCCGAGCAGTACTTC. Its translation: CAISESRTGGPEQYF.

This chain connects TRBV28 to TRBJ2-7; 11 bases are shared with TRBD2. The CDR3 has 15 residues. V shed 3 bases and J 7 bases; nucleotides not matched to a gene: 8. Looked up from germline, CDR1 is MDHEN and CDR2 is SYDVKM. The CDR3 here is CASSLLAGGPWEQYF. The CDR3 DNA follows: TGTGCCAGCAGTTTGCTAGCGGGGGGCCCCTGGGAGCAGTACTTC.

On this clonotype: A much more abundant neighbour one base away suggests this may be a read error. V usage is TRBV7-2 and J usage is TRBJ1-3; D uncertain. CDR3 length: 16 amino acids. V lost 1 base to trimming and J lost 7 bases, with 17 bases between them. Per germline, CDR1 SGHTA and CDR2 FQGNSA. The CDR3 protein is CASSLVLGRWDNTIYF. The CDR3, as DNA: TGTGCCAGCAGCTTAGTTTTAGGCAGATGGGATAACACCATATATTTT.